A single sample gave rise to the 2 T cell receptor beta chains below, sequenced in a study of T cells in women clearing cervical HPV infection. Measured with immunoSEQ multiplex PCR; TCRdb has only the in-frame clones, and not every one. This sample's table reports about 27,000 clones. Sequencing was carried out using blood buffy coat. The receptors were sampled from a woman between 18 and 75 years old with a cervical HPV16 infection that either progressed to CIN3+ or cleared (not recorded which).

The CDR3 region is CASSLTSGSSYEQYF. CDR3 DNA (partial): TGTGCCAGCAGCTTGACTAGCGGGAGTTCGTACGAG. This chain uses TRBV7-3 with TRBJ2-7; 12 nucleotides agree with TRBD2. The CDR3 end is not reached by the read, which stops 3 residues before it; the germline J gene fills it in. This CDR3 has 15 amino acids. Germline V lookup: CDR1 SGHTA, CDR2 FQGTGA. V shed 3 bases and J 4 bases; nucleotides not matched to a gene: 4.

About this clone: The read falls 3 residues short of the CDR3 end, and the missing part is taken from the germline J gene. The chain combines TRBV12-5 with TRBJ2-1; D remains ambiguous. The germline V gene has CDR1 LGHNT and CDR2 FRNRAP. With 2 bases removed from V and 8 bases from J, the gap between germline ends came to 13 bases. This CDR3 has 14 amino acids. The CDR3 here is CASGLMAPLDEQFF. CDR3 bases read: TGTGCTAGTGGTTTGATGGCTCCCTTGGATGAG.